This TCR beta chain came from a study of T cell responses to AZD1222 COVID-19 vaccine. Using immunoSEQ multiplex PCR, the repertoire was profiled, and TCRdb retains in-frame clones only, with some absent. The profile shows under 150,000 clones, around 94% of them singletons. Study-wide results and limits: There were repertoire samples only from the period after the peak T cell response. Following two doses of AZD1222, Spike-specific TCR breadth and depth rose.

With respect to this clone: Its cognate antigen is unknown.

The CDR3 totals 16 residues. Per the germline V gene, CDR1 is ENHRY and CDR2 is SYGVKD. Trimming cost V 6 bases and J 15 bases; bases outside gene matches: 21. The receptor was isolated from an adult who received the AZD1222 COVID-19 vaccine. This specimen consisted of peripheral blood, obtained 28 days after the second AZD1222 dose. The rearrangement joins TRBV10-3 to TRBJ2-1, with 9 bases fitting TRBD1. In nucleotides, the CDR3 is TGTGCCATCAGCGACAGGGGGAGCGGGAATAGCCAGGATTTGTTCTTC. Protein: CAISDRGSGNSQDLFF.